This TCR beta chain was observed in a study of T cells in Graves' hyperthyroidism and ophthalmopathy. For ophthalmopathy patients, the Clinical Activity Score was at least 3 and the NOSPECS grade at least 4; duration was under 3 months. Researchers took RNA transcripts and amplified the TCR beta CDR3 regions from them. In the first-round RT-PCR of the TCR CDR3, the HTBI primer set was used. TCRdb used MiXCR to reprocess the multiplex PCR reads, holding one entry per CDR3 protein. The table includes hundreds of thousands of distinct CDR3 sequences, under 15% detected once. V shed 6 bases and J shed 4 bases, with 15 bases lying between them. The CDR3 length is 14 residues.

The TCR originated in a man younger than 35 with Graves' ophthalmopathy. V is TRBV12-3 or TRBV12-4 and J is TRBJ1-1; D might be TRBD1 (5 bases). The sequencing sample was made of blood. CDR3 sequence (DNA): TGTGCCAGCAGGAGCCAGGGCATGAGCACTGAAGCTTTCTTT. Its protein product is CASRSQGMSTEAFF.